Below are 20 T cell receptor beta chains sequenced from a single sample in a study of T cell changes during pregnancy in multiple sclerosis. Assay: immunoSEQ multiplex PCR; the TCRdb copy retains only in-frame clones and omits some. This sample has fewer than 110,000 clones, with almost 95% found just once. The material was peripheral blood, obtained after pregnancy. All receptors come from a female donor with multiple sclerosis, enrolled in a pregnancy study.

This chain links TRBV7-8 with TRBJ2-1; 14 nucleotides align to TRBD2. The V gene end was trimmed by 4 bases and the J gene end by 6 bases; junction bases not matched to a gene: 11. CDR1 is SGHVS and CDR2 is FQNEAQ in the germline V gene. This CDR3 region has 18 residues. The CDR3 sequence is CASSSSGLAGGRGNEQFF. The CDR3 nucleotides read TGTGCCAGCAGCTCCTCTGGACTAGCGGGGGGCCGGGGCAATGAGCAGTTCTTC.

V gene TRBV6-1 combines with J gene TRBJ1-3; D uncertain. Germline V CDR1 and CDR2: MNHNS, SASEGT. The V and J ends lost 4 bases and 0 bases respectively, with 7 bases between them. CDR3 length: 14 amino acids. The CDR3 sequence: CASSVLISGNTIYF. The CDR3 nucleotides are TGTGCCAGCAGTGTACTCATCTCTGGAAACACCATATATTTT.

This rearrangement joins TRBV11-2 to TRBJ2-7, with 9 positions matching TRBD2. The CDR3 is 15 amino acids. Trimming at V came to 2 bases and at J to 0 bases, leaving 2 bases not matched to a gene. The germline gives CDR1 SGHAT, CDR2 FQNNGV. CDR3: CASSLISGSSYEQYF. Here the CDR3 DNA reads TGTGCCAGCAGCTTAATTAGCGGGAGCTCCTACGAGCAGTACTTC.

This clone was found once. This rearrangement joins TRBV6-5 to TRBJ2-1; 12 nucleotides align to TRBD2. The CDR3 is 16 amino acids. V shed 4 bases, J shed 8 bases, and the junction held 9 bases outside the gene matches. Germline-derived CDR1 and CDR2 are MNHEY and SVGAGI. CDR3 protein: CASSSTSSGGGDEQFF. As DNA, the CDR3 is TGTGCCAGCAGTTCCACCTCTAGCGGGGGGGGCGATGAGCAGTTCTTC.

This chain connects TRBV4-2 to TRBJ2-3, with 10 bases matching TRBD2. The CDR3 runs 17 residues. V dropped 4 bases and J dropped 5; count of bases not matched to a gene: 12. Germline V CDR1 and CDR2: LGHNA, YNFKEQ. The CDR3: CASSRPFGAGGEDTQYF. The CDR3 DNA reads as TGTGCCAGCAGCCGACCGTTCGGAGCGGGAGGGGAAGATACGCAGTATTTT.

This clone occurred once. DNA for the CDR3: TGTGCCAGCAGCCCCGGACAGGGGGCTCTATTGGGGGCCAACGTCCTGACTTTC. Residues: CASSPGQGALLGANVLTF. The chain employs TRBV7-9 and TRBJ2-6; TRBD1 matches at 11 bases. Germline V gene lookup returns CDR1 SEHNR and CDR2 FQNEAQ (reference sequence). CDR3 size: 18 residues. V trimming: 5 bases; J trimming: 4 bases; junction bases outside the gene matches: 10.

The CDR3: CATSRTWDSNYEQYF. In DNA form, the CDR3 reads TGTGCCACCAGCAGGACCTGGGACAGTAACTACGAGCAGTACTTC. This rearrangement joins TRBV15 to TRBJ2-7, with 7 bases fitting TRBD1. In germline, CDR1 is LNHNV, CDR2 YYDKDF (reference sequence). V gave up 3 bases and J gave up 3 bases; unmatched junction bases: 8. The CDR3 sequence is 15 residues long.

The chain joins TRBV9 to TRBJ2-5; 15 nucleotides agree with TRBD2. The CDR3 runs 18 residues. V lost 0 bases to trimming and J lost 1 base; unmatched junction nucleotides: 4. Germline lookup yields CDR1 SGDLS and CDR2 YYNGEE. This chain's CDR3 is CASSVAKGLAGGQETQYF. As DNA, the CDR3 is TGTGCCAGCAGCGTAGCTAAGGGACTAGCGGGAGGCCAAGAGACCCAGTACTTC. The full variable domain, completed using reference TRBV9 and TRBJ2-5, is DSGVTQTPKHLITATGQRVTLRCSPRSGDLSVYWYQQSLDQGLQFLIQYYNGEERAKGNILERFSAQQFPDLHSELNLSSLELGDSALYFCASSVAKGLAGGQETQYFGPGTRLLVL.

The chain is built from TRBV18 and TRBJ2-1, with 10 bases lining up with TRBD1. The V and J ends lost 6 bases and 4 bases, in that order; junction bases with no gene match: 6. Germline V gives CDR1 KGHSH, CDR2 LQKENI. The CDR3 length is 15 residues. The DNA for the CDR3 is TGTGCCAGCTCGCTGGGACAGGGGCCTTACAATGAGCAGTTCTTC. This codes for CASSLGQGPYNEQFF.

The V gene is TRBV7-3, the J gene TRBJ2-1; 9 bases are a match to TRBD2. J gave up 7 bases and V 4 bases, and 8 bases lay outside the gene matches. Germline loops: CDR1 SGHTA, CDR2 FQGTGA. The CDR3 is 15 amino acids. The CDR3 reads CASSSDSGSWNEQFF. The CDR3 bases are TGTGCCAGCAGCTCCGATAGCGGGAGTTGGAATGAGCAGTTCTTC.

This clone was detected only once. The chain recombines TRBV4-3 with TRBJ1-1, with 10 bases identical to TRBD1. The CDR3 totals 18 residues. The germline V gene has CDR1 LGHNA and CDR2 YSLEER. Trimming removed 3 bases from V and 0 bases from J; junction bases left unmatched: 10. The CDR3 reads CASSHLPGQGQMNTEAFF. DNA for the CDR3: TGCGCCAGCAGCCATCTCCCGGGACAGGGGCAGATGAACACTGAAGCTTTCTTT.

The chain employs TRBV28 and TRBJ1-4; 7 positions agree with TRBD1. CDR3 size: 13 residues. CDR1 is MDHEN and CDR2 is SYDVKM in the germline V gene. The junction had 4 bases not matched to a gene; V was cut back by 11 bases and J by 1 base. The DNA for the CDR3 is TGTGCCGGACAGGAGAGAACTAATGAAAAACTGTTTTTT. This codes for CAGQERTNEKLFF.

This clone was recorded a few times. The chain recombines TRBV28 with TRBJ1-1, with 8 bases lining up with TRBD1. Unmatched junction bases numbered 6, after V lost 3 bases and J lost 6 bases. The CDR3 contains 14 residues. Germline CDR1 and CDR2: MDHEN and SYDVKM. CDR3 amino acids: CASSFRGRKAEAFF. For the CDR3, the DNA is TGTGCCAGCAGTTTCAGGGGGCGAAAGGCTGAAGCTTTCTTT.

The rearrangement uses TRBV7-9 and TRBJ2-1; 9 positions match TRBD1. The germline V gene has CDR1 SEHNR and CDR2 FQNEAQ (reference sequence). This CDR3 region has 15 residues. The J segment lost 8 bases and the V segment lost 6 bases, leaving 11 bases of the junction unmatched. The CDR3 loop reads CASSQTRDRVHEQFF. The CDR3 nucleotides are TGTGCCAGCAGTCAGACCCGGGACAGGGTCCATGAGCAGTTCTTC.

The chain's CDR3 is CASSSGTRGEQFF. CDR3 bases: TGTGCCAGTAGCTCCGGGACTAGGGGCGAGCAGTTCTTC. The chain carries TRBV19 and TRBJ2-1; 8 nucleotides line up with TRBD2. From germline, CDR1 is LNHDA and CDR2 SQIVND (reference sequence). The V segment lost 6 bases and the J segment 10 bases; nucleotides outside the gene matches: 8. This CDR3 spans 13 amino acids.

The chain carries TRBV5-4 and TRBJ1-1; 7 positions agree with TRBD1. The CDR3 contains 15 residues. The V gene's germline CDR1 is SGHNT and CDR2 YYREEE (reference sequence). The junction had 5 bases not matched to a gene; V was cut back by 0 bases and J by 3 bases. The CDR3 here is CASSLDRGAYTEAFF. The CDR3 DNA is TGTGCCAGCAGCTTGGACAGGGGCGCGTACACTGAAGCTTTCTTT.

The chain joins TRBV5-5 to TRBJ2-7; unclear D gene. The germline gives CDR1 SGHKS, CDR2 YYEKEE (reference sequence). The CDR3 sequence is 15 residues long. The germline V and J ends were trimmed by 4 bases and 3 bases, with 17 bases remaining between them. The CDR3 sequence: CASSPYLLTFYEQYF. CDR3 DNA sequence: TGTGCCAGCAGCCCCTATCTCCTTACCTTCTACGAGCAGTACTTC.

The rearrangement links TRBV5-1 to TRBJ1-4, with D uncertain. Trimming left V 4 bases short and J 8 bases short, with 18 bases between. This CDR3 region has 15 residues. Looked up from germline, CDR1 is SGHRS and CDR2 is YFSETQ. The CDR3 here is CASSRVALAPEKLFF. The CDR3 DNA sequence: TGCGCCAGCAGCCGGGTAGCGCTCGCGCCCGAAAAACTGTTTTTT. The whole variable domain, remainder taken from reference TRBV5-1 and TRBJ1-4, is KAGVTQTPRYLIKTRGQQVTLSCSPISGHRSVSWYQQTPGQGLQFLFEYFSETQRNKGNFPGRFSGRQFSNSRSEMNVSTLELGDSALYLCASSRVALAPEKLFFGSGTQLSVL.

The V call is TRBV7-9, the J call TRBJ1-2; a weak D match, TRBD1 (6 bases). CDR3 size: 13 residues. Trimming left V 4 bases short and J 8 bases short, with 14 bases between. CDR1 and CDR2 from the germline V gene are SEHNR and FQNEAQ (reference sequence). The CDR3, as DNA: TGTGCCAGCAGCTCACAGGGATTATACGGCTACACCTTC. It codes for CASSSQGLYGYTF. Looking up the rest from reference TRBV7-9 and TRBJ1-2 gives the full variable domain: DTGVSQNPRHKITKRGQNVTFRCDPISEHNRLYWYRQTLGQGPEFLTYFQNEAQLEKSRLLSDRFSAERPKGSFSTLEIQRTEQGDSAMYLCASSSQGLYGYTFGSGTRLTVV.

The chain combines TRBV5-1 with TRBJ2-1; D call uncertain. Germline V CDR1 and CDR2: SGHRS, YFSETQ. The CDR3 is made up of 13 amino acids. Trimming removed 3 bases at V and 12 bases at J, with 16 bases between. CDR3 region: CASSSSQNSGQFF. DNA for the CDR3: TGCGCCAGCAGCTCTTCTCAGAACTCGGGGCAGTTCTTC.